This record concerns one T cell receptor (beta chain) sequence. The germline V gene has CDR1 SQVTM and CDR2 ANQGSEA. The CDR3 loop spans 11 amino acids. V was shortened by 7 bases and J by 3 bases, with 9 bases between the two germline ends. Preparation of the TCRbeta library involved a method that used unique molecular identifiers. Via MiXCR, TCRdb re-called the PCR reads, giving one row per CDR3 protein. The table lists hundreds of thousands of distinct CDR3 sequences, about a tenth of them singletons. The record originates from a study of T-cell reconstitution after alpha-beta-depleted transplantation in children.

This clonotype originated in a human donor who donated a stem cell graft to a child with SCID. This chain uses TRBV29-1 with TRBJ1-2; D is ambiguous. The sequences come from PBMCs from the stem cell graft donor, collected from the stem cell graft. CDR3 DNA sequence: TGCAGCGCTCGATGGGACTATGGCTACACCTTC. The encoded protein is CSARWDYGYTF.